This T cell receptor (beta chain) was observed in a study of T cell responses to AZD1222 COVID-19 vaccine. Background on the study: Researchers grouped second doses given at about 4 or about 12 weeks into one pool.

With regard to this clone: Its specificity is not known.

The study, taken as a whole, reports: Repertoire sampling was restricted to post-peak T cell response timepoints. Along spike, vaccine-associated CD4 TCRs were found throughout, with dominance at 160-218 and 743-854.

Sequencing was performed with immunoSEQ multiplex PCR; in TCRdb, only in-frame clones are kept and a portion is missing. The profile shows 160,000 or so clones, roughly nine tenths of them singletons. This sample comprised peripheral blood, obtained on day 0 of AZD1222 vaccination. The sequence was obtained from an adult in good health.

DNA of the CDR3: TGTGCCACCAGCAGAGGGGGCAGGGATACGCAGTATTTT. This gives the protein CATSRGGRDTQYF. This chain joins TRBV15 and TRBJ2-3; D is possibly TRBD1 (5 bases). Germline CDR1 LNHNV, CDR2 YYDKDF (reference sequence). Between the trimmed V and J ends, which lost 1 base and 6 bases, there was a span of 8 bases. This CDR3 contains 13 residues.